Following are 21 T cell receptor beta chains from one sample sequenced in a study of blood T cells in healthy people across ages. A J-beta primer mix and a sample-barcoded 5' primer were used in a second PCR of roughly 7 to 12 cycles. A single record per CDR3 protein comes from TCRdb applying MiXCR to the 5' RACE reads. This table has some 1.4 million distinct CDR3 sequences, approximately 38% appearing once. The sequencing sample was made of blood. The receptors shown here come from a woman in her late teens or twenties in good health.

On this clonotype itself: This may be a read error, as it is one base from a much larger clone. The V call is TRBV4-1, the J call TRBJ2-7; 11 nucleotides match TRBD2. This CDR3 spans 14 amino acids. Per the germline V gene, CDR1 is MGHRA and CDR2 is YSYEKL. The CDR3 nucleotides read TGCGCCAGCACGCCTAGCGGGGGGACCTACGGGCAGTACTTC. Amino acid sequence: CASTPSGGTYGQYF.

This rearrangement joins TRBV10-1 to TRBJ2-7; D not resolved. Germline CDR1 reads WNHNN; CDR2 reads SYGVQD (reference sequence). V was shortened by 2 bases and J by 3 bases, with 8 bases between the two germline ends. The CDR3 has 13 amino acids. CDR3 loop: CASSENYNYEQYF. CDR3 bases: TGCGCCAGCAGTGAGAACTATAACTACGAGCAGTACTTC.

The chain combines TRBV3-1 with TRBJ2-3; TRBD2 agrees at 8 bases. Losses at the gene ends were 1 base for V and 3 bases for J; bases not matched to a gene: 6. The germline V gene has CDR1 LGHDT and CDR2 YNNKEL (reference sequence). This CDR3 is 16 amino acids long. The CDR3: CASSQVGGATTDTQYF. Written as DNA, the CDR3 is TGTGCCAGCAGCCAAGTCGGGGGGGCTACGACAGATACGCAGTATTTT.

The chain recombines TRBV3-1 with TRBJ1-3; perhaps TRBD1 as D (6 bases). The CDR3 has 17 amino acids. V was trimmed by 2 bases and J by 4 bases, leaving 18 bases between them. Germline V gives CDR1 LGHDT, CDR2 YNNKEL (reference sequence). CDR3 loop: CASSQINREARGNTIYF. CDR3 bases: TGTGCCAGCAGCCAAATAAACAGGGAAGCGCGGGGAAACACCATATATTTT. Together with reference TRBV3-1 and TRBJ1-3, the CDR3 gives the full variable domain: DTAVSQTPKYLVTQMGNDKSIKCEQNLGHDTMYWYKQDSKKFLKIMFSYNNKELIINETVPNRFSPKSPDKAHLNLHINSLELGDSAVYFCASSQINREARGNTIYFGEGSWLTVV.

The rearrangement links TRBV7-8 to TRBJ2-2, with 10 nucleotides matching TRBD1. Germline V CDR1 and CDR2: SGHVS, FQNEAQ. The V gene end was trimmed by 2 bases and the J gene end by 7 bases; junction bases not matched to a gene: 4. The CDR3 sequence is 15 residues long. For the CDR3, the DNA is TGTGCCAGCAGCTTACTCGGACAGGGGGGCGGGGAGCTGTTTTTT. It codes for CASSLLGQGGGELFF. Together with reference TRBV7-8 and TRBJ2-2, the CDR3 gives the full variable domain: GAGVSQSPRYKVAKRGQDVALRCDPISGHVSLFWYQQALGQGPEFLTYFQNEAQLDKSGLPSDRFFAERPEGSVSTLKIQRTQQEDSAVYLCASSLLGQGGGELFFGEGSRLTVL.

Here the CDR3 DNA reads TGTGCCAGCAGCTTTAGAGGCCCTAATTCACCCCTCCACTTT. Translating gives CASSFRGPNSPLHF. The gene calls are TRBV7-2 and TRBJ1-6, with D uncertain. V lost 3 bases and J 6 bases, leaving 9 bases between the germline ends. CDR3 size: 14 residues. Germline CDR1 SGHTA, CDR2 FQGNSA.

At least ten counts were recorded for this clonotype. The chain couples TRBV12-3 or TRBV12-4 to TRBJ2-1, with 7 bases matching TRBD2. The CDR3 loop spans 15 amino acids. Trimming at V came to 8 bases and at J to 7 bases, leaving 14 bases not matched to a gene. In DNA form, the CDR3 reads TGTGCCAGCGGTAAGACTGGCGGGGGAACTAATGAGCAGTTCTTC. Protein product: CASGKTGGGTNEQFF.

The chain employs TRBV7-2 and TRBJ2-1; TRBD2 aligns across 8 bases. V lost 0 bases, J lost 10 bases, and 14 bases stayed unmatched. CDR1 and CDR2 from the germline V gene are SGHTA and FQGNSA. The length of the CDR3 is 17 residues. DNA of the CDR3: TGTGCCAGCAGCTTAGCCGCGGGGGGCCTCCTCAGTGGGGAGCAGTTCTTC. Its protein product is CASSLAAGGLLSGEQFF.

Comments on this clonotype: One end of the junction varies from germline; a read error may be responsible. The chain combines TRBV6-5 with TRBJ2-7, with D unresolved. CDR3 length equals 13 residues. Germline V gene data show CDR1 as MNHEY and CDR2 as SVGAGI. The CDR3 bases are TGCGCCAGCAGTACCCCGGGTTCTACGAAGCAGTACTTC. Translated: CASSTPGSTKQYF.

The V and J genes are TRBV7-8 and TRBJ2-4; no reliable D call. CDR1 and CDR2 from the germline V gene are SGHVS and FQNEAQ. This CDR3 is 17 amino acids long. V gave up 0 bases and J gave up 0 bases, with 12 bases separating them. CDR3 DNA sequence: TGTGCCAGCAGCTTAGCTCCAGGAGCTTTAGCCAAAAACATTCAGTACTTC. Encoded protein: CASSLAPGALAKNIQYF.

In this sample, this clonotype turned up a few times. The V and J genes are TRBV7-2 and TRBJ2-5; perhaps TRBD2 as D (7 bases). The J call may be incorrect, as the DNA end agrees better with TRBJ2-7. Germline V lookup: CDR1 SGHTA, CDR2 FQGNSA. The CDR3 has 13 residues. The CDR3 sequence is CASSGGAPSEQYF. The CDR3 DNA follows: TGTGCCAGCAGCGGGGGGGCTCCTTCCGAGCAGTACTTC.

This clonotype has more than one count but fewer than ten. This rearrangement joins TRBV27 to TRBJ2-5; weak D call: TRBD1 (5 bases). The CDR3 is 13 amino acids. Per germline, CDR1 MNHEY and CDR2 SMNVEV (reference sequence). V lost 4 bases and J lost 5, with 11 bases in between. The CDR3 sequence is CASSSDTEETQYF. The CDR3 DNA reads TGTGCCAGCAGTTCGGACACTGAGGAGACCCAGTACTTC.

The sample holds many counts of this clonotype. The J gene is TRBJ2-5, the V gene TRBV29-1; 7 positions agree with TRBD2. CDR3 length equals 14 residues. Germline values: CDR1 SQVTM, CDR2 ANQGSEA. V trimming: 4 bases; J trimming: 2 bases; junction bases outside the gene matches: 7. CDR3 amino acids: CSVVGGRVQETQYF. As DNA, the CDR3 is TGCAGCGTTGTTGGGGGGAGGGTTCAAGAGACCCAGTACTTC.

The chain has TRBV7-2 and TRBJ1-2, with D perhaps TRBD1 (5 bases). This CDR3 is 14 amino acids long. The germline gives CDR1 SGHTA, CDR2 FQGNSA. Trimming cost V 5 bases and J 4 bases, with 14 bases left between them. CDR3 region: CASSVGTSLYGYTF. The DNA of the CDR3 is TGTGCCAGCAGCGTGGGGACTTCCCTCTATGGCTACACCTTC.

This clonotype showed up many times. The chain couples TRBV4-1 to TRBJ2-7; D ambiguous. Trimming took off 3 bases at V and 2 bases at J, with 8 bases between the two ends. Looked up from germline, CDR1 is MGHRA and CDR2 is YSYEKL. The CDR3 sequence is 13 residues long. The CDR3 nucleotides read TGCGCCAGCAGCCAGACCTTGGCCTACGAGCAGTACTTC. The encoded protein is CASSQTLAYEQYF.

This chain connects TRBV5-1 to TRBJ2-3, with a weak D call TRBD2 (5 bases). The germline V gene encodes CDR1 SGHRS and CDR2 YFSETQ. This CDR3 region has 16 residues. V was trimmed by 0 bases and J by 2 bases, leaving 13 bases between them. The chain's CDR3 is CASSLAGGGFTDTQYF. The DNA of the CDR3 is TGCGCCAGCAGCTTGGCGGGTGGAGGATTCACAGATACGCAGTATTTT.

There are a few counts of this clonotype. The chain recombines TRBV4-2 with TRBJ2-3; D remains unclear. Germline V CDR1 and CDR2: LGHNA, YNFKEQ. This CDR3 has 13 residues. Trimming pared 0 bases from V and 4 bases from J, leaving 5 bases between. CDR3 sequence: CASSQDIPDTQYF. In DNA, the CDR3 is TGTGCCAGCAGCCAAGACATACCAGATACGCAGTATTTT.

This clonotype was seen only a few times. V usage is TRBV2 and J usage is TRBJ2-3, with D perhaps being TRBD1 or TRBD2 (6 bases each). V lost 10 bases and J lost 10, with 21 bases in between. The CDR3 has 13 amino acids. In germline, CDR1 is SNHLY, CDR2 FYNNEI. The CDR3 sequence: CATTPGARLSQYF. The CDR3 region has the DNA TGTGCCACCACCCCGGGGGCTAGGCTTTCGCAGTATTTT.

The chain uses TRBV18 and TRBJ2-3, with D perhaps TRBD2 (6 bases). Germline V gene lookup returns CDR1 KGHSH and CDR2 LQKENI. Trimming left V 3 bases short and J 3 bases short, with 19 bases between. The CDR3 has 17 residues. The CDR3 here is CASSPFPRRGWTDTQYF. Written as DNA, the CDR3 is TGTGCCAGCTCACCGTTTCCCAGGAGGGGATGGACAGATACGCAGTATTTT.

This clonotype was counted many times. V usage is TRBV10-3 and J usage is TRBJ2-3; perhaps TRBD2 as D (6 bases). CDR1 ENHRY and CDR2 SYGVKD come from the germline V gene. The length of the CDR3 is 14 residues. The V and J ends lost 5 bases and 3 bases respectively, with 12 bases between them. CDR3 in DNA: TGTGCCATCAGTTTGGGGCGGGGTACAGATACGCAGTATTTT. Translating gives CAISLGRGTDTQYF.

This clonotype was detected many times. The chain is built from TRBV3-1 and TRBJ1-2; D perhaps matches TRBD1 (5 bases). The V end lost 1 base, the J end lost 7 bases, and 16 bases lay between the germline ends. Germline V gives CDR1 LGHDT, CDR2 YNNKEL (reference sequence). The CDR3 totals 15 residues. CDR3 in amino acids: CASSQGSGTGIGYTF. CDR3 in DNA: TGTGCCAGCAGCCAAGGGTCCGGGACTGGGATTGGCTACACCTTC.